This T cell receptor (beta chain) was sequenced in a study of identical twins (dated by TCRdb to the mid-2010s). Background on the whole study: The study deep-sequenced TCR alpha and beta repertoires from monozygotic twins, unrelated adults of various ages and cord blood to test whether fetal clonotypes persist. Replicate twin experiments were performed at different times using different library preparation protocols to rule out contamination.

To prepare the library, 5' RACE was applied. Sequencing was performed on an Illumina HiSeq 2000. A universal primer binding site was introduced by template switching, and a unique molecular identifier was present in the final cDNA, enabling accurate counting of TCR cDNA molecules. First-strand cDNA for TCR alpha and beta chains was synthesized from specific primers in the conserved constant-segment region. To control for contamination, every cDNA library carried two barcodes: a SMART-Mk sample barcode plus Illumina barcodes. TruSeq adapter sequences and Illumina sample barcodes were added in two successive PCR steps. The TCR alpha and beta cDNA libraries were sequenced on the Illumina HiSeq platform using custom primers. The published analysis was carried out like this. MiGEC processed the raw reads to extract unique molecular identifiers, while MiXCR was used to determine the CDR3 positions. Recombination models were inferred per individual with the repgenHMM and IGoR tools using an EM algorithm. The tcR package in R was used for shared clonotype analysis, with sharing normalized by the product of cloneset sizes. To study raw recombination without the effects of thymic and clonal selection, out-of-frame nonproductive sequences were analyzed. The public reads were run again by TCRdb, first through fastp at Q25 and then through MiXCR, and only productive beta chains were kept. One record per CDR3 amino acid sequence lists the most common genes and DNA. The V and J calls and clone size are TCRdb's, not the authors'. The sample profile shows 400,000 to 500,000 distinct CDR3 sequences; about 13% of them were found once. Of the sample, approximately 0.98% is held by the ten largest clones.

Reading the germline V gene gives CDR1 MNHEY and CDR2 SVGEGT. Unmatched junction bases come to 12, with V trimmed by 7 bases and J by 4 bases. The CDR3 covers 15 residues, taking in both the cysteine and the phenylalanine. Of all the DNA, just the CDR3 is kept, 45 bases in frame from base 1. Study-wide conclusions, independent of this receptor: Out-of-frame TCR alpha sequences shared between twins showed an excess of low generation-probability sequences compared with coincidental sharing between unrelated individuals. Zero-insertion analyses could be partly confounded by invariant T cells such as MAIT and iNKT, although diverse VJ usage argued against such confounding for most clonotypes. Excess twin sharing in beta out-of-frame sequences was weaker because fewer shared sequences lowered the signal-to-noise ratio. In monozygotic twins, recombination models systematically underestimated out-of-frame TCR alpha sharing, but the models matched the sharing seen between unrelated individuals. Abundant cord blood beta clonotypes had fewer insertions, young adult naive repertoires showed a similar but weaker trend, and memory repertoires showed no such trend. Because the same donors could not be followed over many years, conclusions were based on cross-sectional statistical analysis.

This clonotype was counted a few times. Its antigen is not yet known. The sample holds no much larger clone one base away, and base qualities are not on file. Every donor in the study was a healthy Caucasian. Three pairs of female monozygotic twins, all aged roughly 18 to 29 years, made up the twin cohort. Positive isolation kits from Invitrogen were used to isolate the CD4+ and CD8+ T cell populations. These records were also assigned to another study, of yellow fever vaccine responses in identical twins. As the second paper documents: According to the authors, in identical twins the way T cells responded to vaccination appeared partly convergent and partly personalized. The study precisely tracked vaccine-responding T cell clones in identical twins.

This clonotype originated in a woman between 18 and 29 years old in good health. The specimen was CD4+ T cells sorted from blood. In this chain, TRBV6-2 or TRBV6-3 is recombined with TRBJ2-7, and 8 junction bases match TRBD1. The nucleotide sequence is given as TGTGCCAGCACCACGGGGACAGGCTTTTGGTACGAGCAGTACTTC. Its amino acids are CASTTGTGFWYEQYF.